This is a list of T cell receptor beta chains from one sample in a study of cytomegalovirus exposure and HLA in healthy donors. Repertoires were generated with immunoSEQ multiplex PCR, while TCRdb's copy carries only in-frame clones and drops some. The sample contains around 200,000 clones, around 81% of which appear only once. The sequencing input was PBMCs. These TCRs come from a woman younger than 45 in good health and CMV-seropositive. CDR3s include the opening cysteine and the closing phenylalanine or tryptophan. The D gene is left open where the match is weak. Expanded clones get a size class; other rows say once, few or many, or leave the size out.

TRBV30,.,TRBJ1-3,few,CAYSRVSSGNTIYF,TGTGCCTATAGCAGAGTCTCGTCTGGAAACACCATATATTTT
TRBV7-8,TRBD1,TRBJ2-7,.,CASSSNRGPGGEQYF,TGTGCCAGCAGCTCGAACAGGGGGCCGGGCGGGGAGCAGTACTTC
TRBV28,TRBD1,TRBJ1-1,.,CASSLQGAEAFF,TGTGCCAGCAGTTTACAGGGGGCTGAAGCTTTCTTT
TRBV7-2,.,TRBJ1-2,.,CASSLVQGRIRGYTF,TGTGCCAGCAGCTTAGTTCAGGGCAGGATTAGGGGCTACACCTTC
TRBV15,TRBD1,TRBJ1-6,.,CATRTLGQGYYNSPLHF,TGTGCCACCAGAACCCTGGGACAGGGCTACTATAATTCACCCCTCCACTTT
TRBV6-6,TRBD1,TRBJ2-7,once,CASSYSMGQLGEQYF,TGTGCCAGCAGTTACTCGATGGGACAGTTGGGTGAGCAGTACTTC
TRBV29-1,.,TRBJ1-1,.,CSGEPGYNTEAFF,TGCAGCGGTGAGCCCGGTTACAACACTGAAGCTTTCTTT
TRBV29-1,.,TRBJ1-2,.,CSVKGGRIGRGGYTF,TGCAGCGTCAAGGGGGGGCGCATCGGCAGGGGAGGCTACACCTTC
TRBV10-3,.,TRBJ2-2,few,CAIGAVAGRTGELFF,TGTGCCATCGGGGCGGTGGCGGGGCGGACCGGGGAGCTGTTTTTT
TRBV11-2,TRBD2,TRBJ2-5,.,CASSSILAGRAQYF,TGTGCCAGCAGCTCCATTCTAGCGGGCCGCGCCCAGTACTTC
TRBV7-7,.,TRBJ2-5,.,CASSPQADQETQYF,TGTGCCAGCAGCCCACAAGCGGATCAAGAGACCCAGTACTTC
TRBV30,TRBD1,TRBJ1-5,.,CAWSDIGTDQPQHF,TGTGCCTGGAGTGATATAGGGACAGATCAGCCCCAGCATTTT
TRBV6-5,.,TRBJ2-1,.,CASSYNELSEQFF,TGTGCCAGCAGTTACAACGAGTTGTCAGAGCAGTTCTTC
TRBV28,.,TRBJ1-2,few,CASSLLAGVEGYTF,TGTGCCAGCAGCTTGTTAGCAGGGGTCGAGGGCTACACCTTC
TRBV5-4,.,TRBJ2-3,.,CASSLRIYTDTQYF,TGTGCCAGCAGCTTGCGTATTTACACAGATACGCAGTATTTT
TRBV5-4,TRBD2,TRBJ2-3,.,CASSSGLGPDTQYF,TGTGCCAGCAGCTCGGGACTAGGTCCAGATACGCAGTATTTT
TRBV28,.,TRBJ2-7,.,CASSFRGGSYEQYF,TGTGCCAGCAGTTTTAGGGGGGGGTCCTACGAGCAGTACTTC
TRBV29-1,TRBD1,TRBJ1-1,once,CSGGGLVSEAFF,TGCAGCGGAGGGGGCTTGGTCTCTGAAGCTTTCTTT
TRBV5-1,TRBD1,TRBJ2-7,.,CASSPQGQGSYEQYF,TGCGCCAGCAGCCCCCAAGGACAGGGGAGCTACGAGCAGTACTTC
TRBV5-1,TRBD2,TRBJ2-7,few,CASSPYLAGGTYEQYF,TGCGCCAGCAGCCCCTATCTAGCGGGGGGCACCTACGAGCAGTACTTC
TRBV13,.,TRBJ2-1,.,CASYAWESGSNEQFF,TGTGCCAGCTACGCCTGGGAATCGGGGTCCAATGAGCAGTTCTTC
TRBV18,.,TRBJ2-3,.,CASSPSSTDTQYF,TGTGCCAGCTCACCGTCTAGCACAGATACGCAGTATTTT
TRBV7-8,TRBD1,TRBJ1-4,.,CASSPKKGQYNEKLFF,TGTGCCAGCAGCCCGAAGAAGGGACAGTATAATGAAAAACTGTTTTTT
TRBV7-9,TRBD1,TRBJ2-1,once,CASSPRRDRVNNEQFF,TGTGCCAGCAGCCCACGGCGGGACAGGGTTAACAATGAGCAGTTCTTC
TRBV11-2,.,TRBJ1-1,.,CASRYTGNTEAFF,TGTGCCAGCAGATACACAGGGAACACTGAAGCTTTCTTT
TRBV30,.,TRBJ1-6,.,CAWRGVGMASSYNSPLHF,TGTGCCTGGAGGGGAGTGGGGATGGCGAGCTCCTATAATTCACCCCTCCACTTT
TRBV18,.,TRBJ1-2,.,CASSPSAPGISNYGYTF,TGTGCCAGCTCACCGTCAGCCCCGGGGATTTCTAACTATGGCTACACCTTC
TRBV9,TRBD1,TRBJ2-7,.,CASSLSGQGDEQYF,TGTGCCAGCAGCCTCTCGGGACAGGGGGACGAGCAGTACTTC
TRBV10-3,TRBD1,TRBJ2-2,.,CAISGVTGGTGELFF,TGTGCCATCAGTGGGGTGACAGGGGGCACCGGGGAGCTGTTTTTT
TRBV11-2,.,TRBJ1-2,.,CASSPSRNYGYTF,TGTGCCAGCAGCCCGAGCCGCAACTATGGCTACACCTTC
TRBV19,TRBD1,TRBJ2-1,.,CASSPASWTGGYNEQFF,TGTGCCAGTAGTCCCGCCTCGTGGACAGGGGGTTACAATGAGCAGTTCTTC
TRBV7-9,.,TRBJ2-7,.,CASSSSIAEDSYEQYF,TGTGCCAGCAGCTCATCCATAGCGGAAGACTCCTACGAGCAGTACTTC
TRBV5-1,.,TRBJ2-1,once,CASSLGGGPYNEQFF,TGCGCCAGCAGCTTGGGCGGGGGCCCCTACAATGAGCAGTTCTTC
TRBV6-5,TRBD1,TRBJ1-1,.,CASSYQGGSTEAFF,TGTGCCAGCAGTTACCAGGGGGGAAGCACTGAAGCTTTCTTT
TRBV9,.,TRBJ2-7,.,CASSVGTGQGYEQYF,TGTGCCAGCAGCGTAGGTACAGGGCAAGGCTACGAGCAGTACTTC
TRBV19,TRBD1,TRBJ2-6,.,CASRGPDRQPSGANVLTF,TGTGCCAGTAGAGGGCCGGACAGGCAACCCTCTGGGGCCAACGTCCTGACTTTC
TRBV4-3,.,TRBJ2-7,.,CASSQDTGLYEQYF,TGCGCCAGCAGCCAAGATACTGGGCTCTACGAGCAGTACTTC
TRBV7-9,TRBD1,TRBJ2-7,.,CASSLWTRSGTGGNEQYF,TGTGCCAGCAGCCTCTGGACCAGATCCGGGACAGGGGGAAACGAGCAGTACTTC
TRBV5-1,TRBD2,TRBJ2-3,.,CASQERGSTDTQYF,TGCGCCAGCCAGGAGCGGGGGAGCACAGATACGCAGTATTTT
TRBV28,TRBD1,TRBJ1-2,.,CASRGFRGRNYGYTF,TGTGCCAGCAGGGGCTTCAGGGGGCGTAACTATGGCTACACCTTC
TRBV30,.,TRBJ2-5,.,CAWPPGAQYF,TGTGCCTGGCCCCCGGGGGCCCAGTACTTC
TRBV6-5,.,TRBJ1-4,.,CASSPGQINEKLFF,TGTGCCAGCAGCCCCGGACAGATTAATGAAAAACTGTTTTTT
TRBV10-3,TRBD1,TRBJ1-4,few,CAISDQGANEKLFF,TGTGCCATCAGTGACCAGGGGGCCAATGAAAAACTGTTTTTT
TRBV5-8,TRBD1,TRBJ1-1,.,CASTVDRGVTEAFF,TGTGCCAGCACCGTGGACAGGGGTGTAACTGAAGCTTTCTTT
TRBV19,TRBD2,TRBJ2-7,.,CASIGGLGSEQYF,TGTGCCAGTATAGGGGGACTAGGGAGCGAGCAGTACTTC
TRBV9,.,TRBJ2-5,.,CASSVAGSGETQYF,TGTGCCAGCAGCGTAGCAGGCTCGGGGGAGACCCAGTACTTC